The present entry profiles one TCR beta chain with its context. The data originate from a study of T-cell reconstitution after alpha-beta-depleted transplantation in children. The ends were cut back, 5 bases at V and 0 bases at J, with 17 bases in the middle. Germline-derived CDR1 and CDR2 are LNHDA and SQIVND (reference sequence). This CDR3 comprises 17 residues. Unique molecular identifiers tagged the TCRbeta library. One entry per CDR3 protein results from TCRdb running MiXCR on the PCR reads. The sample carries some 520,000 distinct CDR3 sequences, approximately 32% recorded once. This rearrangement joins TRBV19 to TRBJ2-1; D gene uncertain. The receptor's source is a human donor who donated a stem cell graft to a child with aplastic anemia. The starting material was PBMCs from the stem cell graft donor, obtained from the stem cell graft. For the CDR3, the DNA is TGTGCCAGTAGTCCGCAAAGGGCACCTAGCTCCTACAATGAGCAGTTCTTC. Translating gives CASSPQRAPSSYNEQFF.